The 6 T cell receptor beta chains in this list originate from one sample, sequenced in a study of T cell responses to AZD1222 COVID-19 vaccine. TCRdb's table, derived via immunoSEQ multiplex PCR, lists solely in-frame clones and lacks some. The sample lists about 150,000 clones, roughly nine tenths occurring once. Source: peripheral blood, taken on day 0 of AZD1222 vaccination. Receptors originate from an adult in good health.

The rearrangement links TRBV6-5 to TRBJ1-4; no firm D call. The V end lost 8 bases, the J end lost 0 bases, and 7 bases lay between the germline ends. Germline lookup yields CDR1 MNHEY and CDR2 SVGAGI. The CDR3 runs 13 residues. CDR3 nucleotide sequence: TGTGCCAGCCACCCTGCAACTAATGAAAAACTGTTTTTT. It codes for CASHPATNEKLFF.

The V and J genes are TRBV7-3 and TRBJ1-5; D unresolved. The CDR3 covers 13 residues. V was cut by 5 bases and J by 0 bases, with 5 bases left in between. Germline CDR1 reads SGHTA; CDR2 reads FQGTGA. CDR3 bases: TGTGCCAGCAGCATGGGTAGCAATCAGCCCCAGCATTTT. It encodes CASSMGSNQPQHF.

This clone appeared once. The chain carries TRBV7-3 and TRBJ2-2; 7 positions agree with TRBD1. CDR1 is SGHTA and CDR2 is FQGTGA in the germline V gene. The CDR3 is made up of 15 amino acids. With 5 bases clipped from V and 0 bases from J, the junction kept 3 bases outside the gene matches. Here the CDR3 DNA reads TGTGCCAGCAGCGCCGGGACAGCGAACACCGGGGAGCTGTTTTTT. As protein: CASSAGTANTGELFF.

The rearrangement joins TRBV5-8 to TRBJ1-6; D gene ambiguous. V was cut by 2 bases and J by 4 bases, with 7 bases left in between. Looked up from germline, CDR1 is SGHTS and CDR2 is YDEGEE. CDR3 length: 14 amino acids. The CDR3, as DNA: TGTGCCAGCAGCTTAGGTCGGTATAATTCACCCCTCCACTTT. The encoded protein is CASSLGRYNSPLHF. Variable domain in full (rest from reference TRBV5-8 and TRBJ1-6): EAGVTQSPTHLIKTRGQQATLRCSPISGHTSVYWYQQALGLGLQFLLWYDEGEERNRGNFPPRFSGRQFPNYSSELNVNALELEDSALYLCASSLGRYNSPLHFGNGTRLTVT.

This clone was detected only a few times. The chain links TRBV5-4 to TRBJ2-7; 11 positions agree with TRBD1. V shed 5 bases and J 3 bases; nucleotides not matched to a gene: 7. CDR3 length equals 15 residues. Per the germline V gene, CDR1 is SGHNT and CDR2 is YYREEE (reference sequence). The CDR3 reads CASSFPGQGGYEQYF. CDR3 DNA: TGTGCCAGCAGTTTCCCGGGACAGGGGGGCTACGAGCAGTACTTC. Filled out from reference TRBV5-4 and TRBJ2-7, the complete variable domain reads ETGVTQSPTHLIKTRGQQVTLRCSSQSGHNTVSWYQQALGQGPQFIFQYYREEENGRGNFPPRFSGLQFPNYSSELNVNALELDDSALYLCASSFPGQGGYEQYFGPGTRLTVT.

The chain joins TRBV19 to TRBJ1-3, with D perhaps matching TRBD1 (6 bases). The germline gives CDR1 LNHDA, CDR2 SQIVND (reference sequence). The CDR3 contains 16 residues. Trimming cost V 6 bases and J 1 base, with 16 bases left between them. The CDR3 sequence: CASSKVPGQSGNTIYF. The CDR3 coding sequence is TGTGCCAGTAGCAAAGTTCCGGGACAATCTGGAAACACCATATATTTT.